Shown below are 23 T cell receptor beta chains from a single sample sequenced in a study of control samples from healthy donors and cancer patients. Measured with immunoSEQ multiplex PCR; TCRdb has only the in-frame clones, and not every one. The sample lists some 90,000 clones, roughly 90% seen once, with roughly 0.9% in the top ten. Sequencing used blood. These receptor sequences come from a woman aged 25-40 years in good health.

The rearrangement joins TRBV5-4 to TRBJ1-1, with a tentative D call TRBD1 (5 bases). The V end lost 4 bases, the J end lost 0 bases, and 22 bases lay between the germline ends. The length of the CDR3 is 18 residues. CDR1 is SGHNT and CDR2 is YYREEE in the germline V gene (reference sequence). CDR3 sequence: CASSRGHPSAQVNTEAFF. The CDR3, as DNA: TGTGCCAGCAGCAGAGGACACCCTTCGGCCCAGGTGAACACTGAAGCTTTCTTT.

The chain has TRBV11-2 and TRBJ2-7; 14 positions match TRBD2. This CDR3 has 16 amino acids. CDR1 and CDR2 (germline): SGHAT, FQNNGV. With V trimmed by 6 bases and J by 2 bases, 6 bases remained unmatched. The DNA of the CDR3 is TGTGCCAGCAGAGGACTAGCGGGAGGTTCCACCTACGAGCAGTACTTC. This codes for CASRGLAGGSTYEQYF. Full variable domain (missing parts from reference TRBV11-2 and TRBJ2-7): EAGVAQSPRYKIIEKRQSVAFWCNPISGHATLYWYQQILGQGPKLLIQFQNNGVVDDSQLPKDRFSAERLKGVDSTLKIQPAKLEDSAVYLCASRGLAGGSTYEQYFGPGTRLTVT.

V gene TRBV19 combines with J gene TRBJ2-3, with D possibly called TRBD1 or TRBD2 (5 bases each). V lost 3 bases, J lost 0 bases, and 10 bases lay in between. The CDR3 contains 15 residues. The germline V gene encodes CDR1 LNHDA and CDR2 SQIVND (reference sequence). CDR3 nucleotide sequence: TGTGCCAGTAGTATGGGGGATTCTAGCACAGATACGCAGTATTTT. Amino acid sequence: CASSMGDSSTDTQYF.

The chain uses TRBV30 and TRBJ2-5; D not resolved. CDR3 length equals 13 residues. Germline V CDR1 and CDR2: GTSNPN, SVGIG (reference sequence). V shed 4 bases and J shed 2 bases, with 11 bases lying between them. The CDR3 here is CAWTRTVQETQYF. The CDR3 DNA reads TGTGCCTGGACACGAACAGTACAAGAGACCCAGTACTTC.

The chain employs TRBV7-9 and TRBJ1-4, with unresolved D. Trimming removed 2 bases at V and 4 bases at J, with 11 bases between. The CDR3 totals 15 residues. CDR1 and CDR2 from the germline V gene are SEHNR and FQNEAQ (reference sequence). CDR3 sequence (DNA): TGTGCCAGCAGCTTATCCCCCGCGGGTAATGAAAAACTGTTTTTT. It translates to CASSLSPAGNEKLFF.

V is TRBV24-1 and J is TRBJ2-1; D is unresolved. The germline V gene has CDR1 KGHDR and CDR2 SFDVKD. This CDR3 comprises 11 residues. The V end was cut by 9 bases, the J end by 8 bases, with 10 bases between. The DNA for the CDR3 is TGTGCCACCTCAGTAGTCCATGAGCAGTTCTTC. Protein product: CATSVVHEQFF.

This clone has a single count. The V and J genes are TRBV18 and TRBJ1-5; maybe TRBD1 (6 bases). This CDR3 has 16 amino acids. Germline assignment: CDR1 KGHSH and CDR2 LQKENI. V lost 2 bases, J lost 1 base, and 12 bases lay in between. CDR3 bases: TGTGCCAGCTCACCATTGGGGGGCACGAGCAATCAGCCCCAGCATTTT. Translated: CASSPLGGTSNQPQHF.

This CDR3 is CASSSASTGRHSIVTF. The DNA of the CDR3 is TGTGCCAGCAGTTCCGCATCGACAGGGCGGCATTCGATAGTCACCTTC. The chain couples TRBV28 to TRBJ1-2, with 7 nucleotides matching TRBD1. This CDR3 comprises 16 residues. Germline V gives CDR1 MDHEN, CDR2 SYDVKM. With V trimmed by 4 bases and J by 13 bases, 21 bases remained unmatched.

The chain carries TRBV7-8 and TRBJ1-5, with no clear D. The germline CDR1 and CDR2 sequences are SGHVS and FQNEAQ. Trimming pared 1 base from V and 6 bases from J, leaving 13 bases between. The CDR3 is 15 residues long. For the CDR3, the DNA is TGTGCCAGCAGCTTAGAGTCCTCTGGCGCTCAGCCCCAGCATTTT. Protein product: CASSLESSGAQPQHF.

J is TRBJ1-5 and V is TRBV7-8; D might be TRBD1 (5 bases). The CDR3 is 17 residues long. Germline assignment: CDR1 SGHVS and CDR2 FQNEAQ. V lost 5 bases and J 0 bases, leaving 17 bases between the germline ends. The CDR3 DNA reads TGTGCCAGCAGCCAGGCGAGCCGGGGGAGTAGCAATCAGCCCCAGCATTTT. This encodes CASSQASRGSSNQPQHF.

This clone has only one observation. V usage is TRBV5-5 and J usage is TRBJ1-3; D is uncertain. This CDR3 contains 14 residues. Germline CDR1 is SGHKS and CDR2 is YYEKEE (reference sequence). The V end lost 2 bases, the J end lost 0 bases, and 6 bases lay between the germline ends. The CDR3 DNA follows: TGTGCCAGCAGCTTATCAGGCTCTGGAAACACCATATATTTT. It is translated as CASSLSGSGNTIYF.

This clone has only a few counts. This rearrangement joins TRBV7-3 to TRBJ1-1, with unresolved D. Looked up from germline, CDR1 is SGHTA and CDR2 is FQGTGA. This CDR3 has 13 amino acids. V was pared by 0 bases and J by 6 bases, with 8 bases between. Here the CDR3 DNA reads TGTGCCAGCAGCTTAACATGGGCTTCTGAAGCTTTCTTT. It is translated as CASSLTWASEAFF. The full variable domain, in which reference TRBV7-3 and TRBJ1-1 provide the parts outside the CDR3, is GAGVSQTPSNKVTEKGKYVELRCDPISGHTALYWYRQSLGQGPEFLIYFQGTGAADDSGLPNDRFFAVRPEGSVSTLKIQRTERGDSAVYLCASSLTWASEAFFGQGTRLTVV.

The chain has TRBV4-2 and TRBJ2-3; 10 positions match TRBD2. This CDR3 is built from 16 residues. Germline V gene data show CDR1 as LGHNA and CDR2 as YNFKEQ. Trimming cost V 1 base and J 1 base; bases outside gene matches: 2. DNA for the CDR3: TGTGCCAGCAGCCAAGGAGCGGGGGGGCGCACAGATACGCAGTATTTT. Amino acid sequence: CASSQGAGGRTDTQYF.

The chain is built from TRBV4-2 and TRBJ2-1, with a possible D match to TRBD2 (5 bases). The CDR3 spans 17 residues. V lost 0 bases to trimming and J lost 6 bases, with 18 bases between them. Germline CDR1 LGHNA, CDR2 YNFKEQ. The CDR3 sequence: CASSQEDGQRLGNEQFF. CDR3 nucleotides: TGTGCCAGCAGCCAAGAAGATGGCCAGCGGTTAGGCAATGAGCAGTTCTTC.

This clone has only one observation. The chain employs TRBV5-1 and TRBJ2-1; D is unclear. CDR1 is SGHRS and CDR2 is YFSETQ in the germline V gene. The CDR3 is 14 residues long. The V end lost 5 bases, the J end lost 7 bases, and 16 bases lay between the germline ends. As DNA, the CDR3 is TGCGCCAGCAGGACACTCCTACTCGCTAATGAGCAGTTCTTC. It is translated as CASRTLLLANEQFF.

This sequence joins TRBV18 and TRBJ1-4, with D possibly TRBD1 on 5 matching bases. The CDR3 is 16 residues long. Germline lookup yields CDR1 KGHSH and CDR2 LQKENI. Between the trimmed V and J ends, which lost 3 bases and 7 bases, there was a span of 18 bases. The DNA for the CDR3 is TGTGCCAGCTCACCGGGTTCGAGGGGTGGACGTGAAAAACTGTTTTTT. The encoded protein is CASSPGSRGGREKLFF.

The CDR3 spells CASSYDPFSYEQYF. CDR3 nucleotide sequence: TGTGCCAGCAGTTACGATCCGTTCTCCTACGAGCAGTACTTC. The V gene is TRBV6-5, the J gene TRBJ2-7; D gene unclear. This CDR3 is built from 14 residues. The germline CDR1 and CDR2 sequences are MNHEY and SVGAGI. V was shortened by 2 bases and J by 0 bases, with 8 bases between the two germline ends.

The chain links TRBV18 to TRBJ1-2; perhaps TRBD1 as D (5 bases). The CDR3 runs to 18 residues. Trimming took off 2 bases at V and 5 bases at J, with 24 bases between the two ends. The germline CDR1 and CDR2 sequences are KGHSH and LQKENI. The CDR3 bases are TGTGCCAGCTCACCAAACCGGGACCCTCGTACCGCCTGGTATGGCTACACCTTC. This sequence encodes CASSPNRDPRTAWYGYTF.

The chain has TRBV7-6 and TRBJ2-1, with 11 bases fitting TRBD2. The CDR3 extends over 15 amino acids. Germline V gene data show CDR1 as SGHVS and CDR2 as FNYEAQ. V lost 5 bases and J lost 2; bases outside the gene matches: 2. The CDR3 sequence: CASSVSGGAYNEQFF. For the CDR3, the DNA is TGTGCCAGCAGCGTTAGCGGGGGGGCCTACAATGAGCAGTTCTTC.

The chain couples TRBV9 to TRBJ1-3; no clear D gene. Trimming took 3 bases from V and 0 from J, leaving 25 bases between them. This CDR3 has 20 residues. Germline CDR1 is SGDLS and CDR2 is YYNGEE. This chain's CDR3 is CASSAATGGGRPYSGNTIYF. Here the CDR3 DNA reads TGTGCCAGCAGCGCTGCCACGGGAGGAGGGAGGCCCTACTCTGGAAACACCATATATTTT.

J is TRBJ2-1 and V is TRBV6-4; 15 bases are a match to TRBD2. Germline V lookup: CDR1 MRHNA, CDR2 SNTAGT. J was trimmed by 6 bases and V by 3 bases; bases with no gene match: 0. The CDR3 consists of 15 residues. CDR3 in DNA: TGTGCCAGCAGTGAGGGACTAGCGGGGGGCAATGAGCAGTTCTTC. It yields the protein CASSEGLAGGNEQFF.

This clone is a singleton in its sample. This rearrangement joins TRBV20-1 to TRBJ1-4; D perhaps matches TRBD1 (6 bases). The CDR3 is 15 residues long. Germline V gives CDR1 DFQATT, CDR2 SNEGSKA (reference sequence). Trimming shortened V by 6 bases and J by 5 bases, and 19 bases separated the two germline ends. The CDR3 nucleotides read TGCAGTGCCAGTCAACCCGGACAGTCCAATGAAAAACTGTTTTTT. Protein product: CSASQPGQSNEKLFF.

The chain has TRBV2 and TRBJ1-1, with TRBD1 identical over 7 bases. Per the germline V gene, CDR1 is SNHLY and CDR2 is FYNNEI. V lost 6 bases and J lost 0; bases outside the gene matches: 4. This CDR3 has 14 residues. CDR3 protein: CASRGGTVNTEAFF. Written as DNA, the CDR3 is TGTGCCAGCAGGGGCGGGACAGTGAACACTGAAGCTTTCTTT.